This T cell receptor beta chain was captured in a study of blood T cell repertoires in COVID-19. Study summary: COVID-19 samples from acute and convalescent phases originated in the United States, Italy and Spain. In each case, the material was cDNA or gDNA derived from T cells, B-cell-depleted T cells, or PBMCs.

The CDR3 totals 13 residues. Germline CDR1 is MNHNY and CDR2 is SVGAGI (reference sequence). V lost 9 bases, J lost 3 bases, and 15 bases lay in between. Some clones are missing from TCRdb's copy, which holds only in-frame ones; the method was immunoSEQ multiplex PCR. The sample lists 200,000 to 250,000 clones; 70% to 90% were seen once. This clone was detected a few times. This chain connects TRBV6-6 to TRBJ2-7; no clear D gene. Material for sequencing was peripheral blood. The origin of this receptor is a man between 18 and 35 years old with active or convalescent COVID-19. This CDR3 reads CASNIGQNYEQYF. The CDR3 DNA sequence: TGTGCCAGTAACATTGGGCAGAACTACGAGCAGTACTTC.